This is a list of T cell receptor beta chains from one sample in a study of cytomegalovirus exposure and HLA in healthy donors. Libraries were prepared by immunoSEQ multiplex PCR; TCRdb keeps only in-frame clonotypes and omits some of them. The repertoire holds under 150,000 clones, with roughly 85% as singletons. Sequencing used PBMCs. These receptor sequences come from a young woman in good health and CMV-seropositive. CDR3s include the opening cysteine and the closing phenylalanine or tryptophan. The D gene is left open where the match is weak. Size is stated for part of the rows, as once, few or many counts, or as a class when the clone is expanded.

D gene	V gene	J gene	clone size	CDR3 DNA	CDR3 protein
NA	TRBV27	TRBJ2-7	NA	TGTGCCAGCAGTTTACGGGTGGGAGAGGTCTACGAGCAGTACTTC	CASSLRVGEVYEQYF
NA	TRBV28	TRBJ2-7	NA	TGTGCCAGCAGTCCTTTTCCCGGGACGGGGGATTCCTACGAGCAGTACTTC	CASSPFPGTGDSYEQYF
NA	TRBV6-1	TRBJ1-1	NA	TGTGCCAGCACTAGAAGGACATATGAAAACACTGAAGCTTTCTTT	CASTRRTYENTEAFF
NA	TRBV28	TRBJ1-1	NA	TGTGCCAGCAGTTTAAATCCAGGGGTGAACACTGAAGCTTTCTTT	CASSLNPGVNTEAFF
TRBD1	TRBV2	TRBJ2-7	NA	TGTGCCAGCACCGGACAGGGGAGCCCCTACGAGCAGTACTTC	CASTGQGSPYEQYF
TRBD2	TRBV29-1	TRBJ2-3	NA	TGCAGCGTTGTGGGGGGGGGAACCCGCACAGATACGCAGTATTTT	CSVVGGGTRTDTQYF
TRBD2	TRBV4-1	TRBJ2-3	NA	TGCGCCAGCAGCCAGGAAGTGCTAGCGGGGGTCTACATAGATACGCAGTATTTT	CASSQEVLAGVYIDTQYF
NA	TRBV7-9	TRBJ1-2	once	TGTGCCAGCAGCTCCCTAGGGGATGGCTACACCTTC	CASSSLGDGYTF
TRBD1	TRBV5-1	TRBJ2-7	NA	TGCGCCAGCAGCCCCTTGACAGGGGGGGAGCAGTACTTC	CASSPLTGGEQYF
TRBD1	TRBV5-1	TRBJ1-1	NA	TGCGCCAGCAGCTTACAGGGGGGCACTGAAGCTTTCTTT	CASSLQGGTEAFF
TRBD1	TRBV11-2	TRBJ2-5	NA	TGTGCCAGCAGCCTCCGGGACAGGGGGCCTAGCGGGTCTCAAGAGACCCAGTACTTC	CASSLRDRGPSGSQETQYF
TRBD2	TRBV6-5	TRBJ2-5	NA	TGTGCCAGCAAGCTAGCGGGGGGCGAGACCCAGTACTTC	CASKLAGGETQYF
NA	TRBV9	TRBJ1-4	NA	TGTGCCAGCAGCTCCGGGGTTCTCAATGAAAAACTGTTTTTT	CASSSGVLNEKLFF
NA	TRBV10-3	TRBJ2-5	NA	TGTGCCATCAGTGAGAGGGCTAGCGGAGGGGGGGAGACCCAGTACTTC	CAISERASGGGETQYF
NA	TRBV18	TRBJ2-5	NA	TGTGCCAGCTCACCCCTCAGGGCCCAAGAGACCCAGTACTTC	CASSPLRAQETQYF
TRBD2	TRBV11-2	TRBJ2-4	NA	TGTGCCAGCAGCTTTTCTAGCGGGGGGGCAGAAGACATTCAGTACTTC	CASSFSSGGAEDIQYF
TRBD1	TRBV9	TRBJ2-5	once	TGTGCCAGCAGCGTGACAGGGGGTATGGAGACCCAGTACTTC	CASSVTGGMETQYF
NA	TRBV14	TRBJ2-6	NA	TGTGCCAGCAGCCTTACAGGGTCTGGGGCCAACGTCCTGACTTTC	CASSLTGSGANVLTF
NA	TRBV30	TRBJ1-3	NA	TGTGCCTGGAGTCTGGCCGGAAACACCATATATTTT	CAWSLAGNTIYF
TRBD2	TRBV29-1	TRBJ2-7	NA	TGCAGCGTTGAAGATCTAGTGAATAGCGGGCAGAGCTTCGCCTACGAGCAGTACTTC	CSVEDLVNSGQSFAYEQYF
TRBD1	TRBV30	TRBJ2-5	NA	TGTGCCTGGAGTATGGCAGGGGGTACGGGGACCCAGTACTTC	CAWSMAGGTGTQYF
TRBD1	TRBV2	TRBJ2-1	NA	TGTGCCAGCAGACGCGGACAGGGGGGTGCCAATGAGCAGTTCTTC	CASRRGQGGANEQFF
NA	TRBV19	TRBJ1-5	NA	TGTGCCAGTAGTATCGACAGAGGCTTGAGCAATCAGCCCCAGCATTTT	CASSIDRGLSNQPQHF
NA	TRBV7-3	TRBJ2-5	NA	TGTGCCAGCAGCTTAGAGGCGAGGGCGGAGACCCAGTACTTC	CASSLEARAETQYF
NA	TRBV30	TRBJ2-2	NA	TGTGCCTGGGAGACAGCAACCGGGGAGCTGTTTTTT	CAWETATGELFF
TRBD1	TRBV5-1	TRBJ1-1	NA	TGCGCCAGCAGCGGGGGACAGCTAAACACTGAAGCTTTCTTT	CASSGGQLNTEAFF
TRBD2	TRBV6-5	TRBJ2-1	NA	TGTGCCAGCAGGGGACTAGCTAGCCATGAGCAGTTCTTC	CASRGLASHEQFF
NA	TRBV19	TRBJ1-1	NA	TGTGCCAGTAGTATAAGGGAGGGTGAAGCTTTCTTT	CASSIREGEAFF
TRBD1	TRBV28	TRBJ2-3	NA	TGTGCCAGCAGTGGACAGGGTACTGGGCCCACAGATACGCAGTATTTT	CASSGQGTGPTDTQYF
NA	TRBV11-2	TRBJ1-2	NA	TGTGCCAGCAGCTTAGGTCCTATACAGGGTGTATATGGCTACACCTTC	CASSLGPIQGVYGYTF
TRBD1	TRBV9	TRBJ1-3	NA	TGTGCCAGCAGCGTAGGGGGACAGCTACTCTCTGGAAACACCATATATTTT	CASSVGGQLLSGNTIYF
TRBD2	TRBV9	TRBJ2-7	NA	TGTGCCAGCAGCCCCGGACTAGCGGGCTCCTACGAGCAGTACTTC	CASSPGLAGSYEQYF
NA	TRBV4-2	TRBJ2-5	NA	TGTGCCAGCAGCCAAGAGTCCAGGGCAGAGACCCAGTACTTC	CASSQESRAETQYF
TRBD1	TRBV5-4	TRBJ2-5	few	TGTGCCAGCAGCTTGGGGGGACAGCAGGGAGAGACCCAGTACTTC	CASSLGGQQGETQYF
NA	TRBV5-1	TRBJ2-3	NA	TGCGCCAGCAGCATCCTCACAGATACGCAGTATTTT	CASSILTDTQYF
TRBD1	TRBV28	TRBJ2-7	once	TGTGCCAGCAGCTTAACTGACAGGGGGCAGGGCGAGCAGTACTTC	CASSLTDRGQGEQYF
NA	TRBV7-9	TRBJ2-7	NA	TGTGCCAGCAGCTTAGAAGGAGGACCGTCCTACGAGCAGTACTTC	CASSLEGGPSYEQYF
TRBD2	TRBV2	TRBJ2-7	NA	TGTGCCAGCGAGGGCGGGAGAGGCTCCTACGAGCAGTACTTC	CASEGGRGSYEQYF
TRBD2	TRBV28	TRBJ2-7	NA	TGTGCCAGCAGCCCCATGGGGGGGAGACTAGCTTTGTACGAGCAGTACTTC	CASSPMGGRLALYEQYF
NA	TRBV6-6	TRBJ2-2	NA	TGTGCCAGCAGACGGTCCAACACCGGGGAGCTGTTTTTT	CASRRSNTGELFF
TRBD1	TRBV5-1	TRBJ2-7	NA	TGCGCCAGCAGCTTGGTCTCTGGGACAGGGGGCTACGAGCAGTACTTC	CASSLVSGTGGYEQYF
NA	TRBV6-1	TRBJ1-1	NA	TGTGCCAGCAGTGAAGCGGAGGGAATGAACACTGAAGCTTTCTTT	CASSEAEGMNTEAFF
NA	TRBV21-1	TRBJ2-1	NA	TGTGCCAGCAGCAAAGCGCTTGCGGGGGCTTCCTACAATGAGCAGTTCTTC	CASSKALAGASYNEQFF
NA	TRBV30	TRBJ1-2	NA	TGTGCCTGGACCAACGGGGGAGGCTACACCTTC	CAWTNGGGYTF
NA	TRBV2	TRBJ1-1	once	TGTGCCAGCAGTCTCTCCCCGGTAGGGGGGGCGCAGACTGAAGCTTTCTTT	CASSLSPVGGAQTEAFF
NA	TRBV29-1	TRBJ1-2	NA	TGCAGCGTTCTGAAGGGGGGGGACTATGGCTACACCTTC	CSVLKGGDYGYTF
TRBD1	TRBV6-6	TRBJ2-1	NA	TGTGCCAGTCGGGGCGGGACAGGGTCCAATGAGCAGTTCTTC	CASRGGTGSNEQFF
TRBD2	TRBV4-2	TRBJ2-1	NA	TGTGCCAGCAGCTCCTATGGGGGGGCCTACAATGAGCAGTTCTTC	CASSSYGGAYNEQFF